This T cell receptor (beta chain) was obtained from a study of OX40 agonist ivuxolimab in advanced cancers. A note on the overall study: Ivuxolimab was an agonistic, fully human IgG2 monoclonal antibody directed against OX40 (CD134), a costimulatory receptor. The paper covers the monotherapy dose-escalation part of the phase I ivuxolimab trial, which included N ≈ 54 patients. Patients were allowed to have had prior anti-PD-1, anti-PD-L1 or anti-CTLA-4 therapy, and 30% to 40% of the dose-escalation patients had previously received checkpoint inhibitors. In the dose-escalation cohort, 82.7% of patients were male, and the mean age was approximately 64 years, with a range of roughly 23 to 85. Of the roughly 52 dose-escalation patients, hepatocellular carcinoma was present in approximately 20, melanoma in roughly 15, renal cell carcinoma in 9 and head and neck cancer in 9. Partial responses were achieved by three dose-escalation patients, of whom one had hepatocellular carcinoma and two had cutaneous melanoma. Intravenous ivuxolimab was administered to patients every 2 weeks at six dose levels: 0.01, 0.1, 0.3, 1.5, 3 and 10 mg/kg. The purpose of peripheral TCRbeta sequencing was to test whether ivuxolimab changed TCR sequence diversity and led to clonal T-cell expansion. General findings and caveats noted by the study authors: After ivuxolimab, expanded clones were on average more numerous among CD8+ T cells than among CD4+ T cells. The antigen specificity of the peripheral T cells that underwent clonal expansion was not determined. At doses of 0.1 to 3.0 mg/kg, clonal expansion of both CD4+ and CD8+ T cells in blood was seen between baseline and week 6. Low levels of normalized T-cell clonal expansion were also seen in some patients who did not respond. In the 0.1-3.0 mg/kg groups, partial responders had among the lowest normalized peripheral clonal expansion, particularly in CD8+ T cells.

Patients with a history of autoimmune disease or receiving systemic immunosuppression were excluded from the trial. Peripheral blood for TCR sequencing was collected from all dose cohorts at baseline, on cycle 4 day 1, and on cycle 7 day 1. The samples were drawn from a first-in-human, open-label, multicenter phase I dose-escalation trial of ivuxolimab. Adults with locally advanced or metastatic melanoma, renal cell, hepatocellular, or head and neck squamous cell carcinoma were enrolled in the trial. Before TCR sequencing, CD4+ and CD8+ T cells were separately sorted from peripheral blood. Genomic DNA was isolated from the sorted cells so that the TCRbeta CDR3 region could be sequenced. TCRbeta CDR3 regions were sequenced using the immunoSEQ Assay. TCRdb stores this immuneACCESS table with in-frame sequences only. Part of the clones is absent; in the studies checked, under half of the shortfall reflects unresolved V genes, and no reason is known for the rest. This sample holds 65,000 to 75,000 clones; roughly 84% were observed only once. Of the sample, roughly 2% is held by the ten largest clones.

With respect to this clone: Its antigen specificity is not known. Qualities for individual bases were not recorded, and no much larger clone is one base off.

CDR1 and CDR2, looked up from the germline V gene, are KGHSH and LQKENI. The CDR3 starts with the cysteine, ends with the phenylalanine, and has 13 residues. CDR3 DNA is the only sequence kept; it has 39 bases, read in frame from the first base. Between the V and J ends, shortened by 3 bases and 11 bases respectively, the junction contains 14 bases. The chain is made from TRBV18 and TRBJ2-1, and the D gene may be TRBD1, 5 bases matching. This receptor was obtained from an adult with an advanced solid tumor such as melanoma, head and neck, liver or kidney cancer. The sample was CD4+ or CD8+ T cells sorted from blood, taken in a trial of the OX40 agonist ivuxolimab. The nucleotide sequence reads as follows: TGTGCCAGCTCACCTCCAAGCGAGGACAAGCAGTTCTTC. It codes for CASSPPSEDKQFF.